This TCR beta chain came from a study of T cell responses to AZD1222 COVID-19 vaccine. The junction had 9 bases not matched to a gene; V was cut back by 3 bases and J by 1 base. Per the germline V gene, CDR1 is LNHNV and CDR2 is YYDKDF (reference sequence). This CDR3 has 17 amino acids. Points from the study as a whole: Repertoire sampling was restricted to post-peak T cell response timepoints.

Clones were read by immunoSEQ multiplex PCR, and TCRdb kept only the in-frame ones, dropping some. The repertoire holds 90,000 to 120,000 clones, with about 90% as singletons. To note about this clone: Its antigen is currently unknown.

The receptor's source is an adult in good health. The source was peripheral blood, collected on day 0 of AZD1222 vaccination. The chain joins TRBV15 to TRBJ1-5; 7 bases agree with TRBD1. For the CDR3, the DNA is TGTGCCACCAGCAGCAACAGGGGAAGTGGAAGCAATCAGCCCCAGCATTTT. It codes for CATSSNRGSGSNQPQHF.